This T cell receptor beta chain was recorded in a study of cytotoxic CD8 clonotypes in ibrutinib-treated CLL. Study observations and caveats: Investigators sampled sustained-remission and progressing patients at differing times. Clonality rose at ibrutinib response, held steady in sustained remission, and fell toward baseline at progression. Starting clonality was above that of age-matched healthy donors and tracked circulating CD8+ T-cell counts.

Deep sequencing aimed at 1 in 200,000 to 1 in 1 million T cells' resolution. Measured with immunoSEQ multiplex PCR; TCRdb has only the in-frame clones, and not every one. The sample contains roughly 51,000 clones, 53% of which appear only once. Trimming took off 0 bases at V and 6 bases at J, with 4 bases between the two ends. The germline V gene encodes CDR1 MNHNY and CDR2 SVGAGI (reference sequence). The length of the CDR3 is 12 residues. Worth noting for this clone: As yet, its antigen is unknown.

The chain has TRBV6-6 and TRBJ2-3; D gene uncertain. The clonotype was recovered from a human donor with chronic lymphocytic leukemia. The sequenced sample was PBMCs, obtained after 12 months of ibrutinib treatment. The CDR3 is CASSYSRDTQYF. In DNA form, the CDR3 reads TGTGCCAGCAGTTACTCAAGGGATACGCAGTATTTT.